This entry features one T cell receptor (beta chain) sequence. Its antigen is unknown. Base qualities are not at hand, and no much larger clone is one base apart. From the cysteine up to the phenylalanine, the CDR3 has a length of 13 residues. Solely the CDR3 DNA is kept, with 39 bases framed from the first base. The CDR1 and CDR2 encoded by the germline V gene (reference sequence) are SGHKS and YYEKEE. The V end loses 3 bases and the J end loses 2 bases, and a stretch of 6 bases separates them. Libraries were prepared through 5' RACE. The second PCR ran for about 6 to 12 cycles and used a J-beta primer mix along with a sample-barcoded 5' primer. Each TCR beta cDNA molecule received a unique molecular identifier from a template-switch 5' adaptor carrying 12 random nucleotides. Each sample yielded at least 3 million CDR3-containing paired-end reads. The Mint cDNA synthesis kit, primed by a TRBC-specific oligonucleotide, was used to synthesize first-strand cDNA from all RNA. Following uracil-DNA glycosylase treatment, all cDNA underwent a first 18-cycle PCR with the universal primers M1SS and BC2_uni_R. In the authors' own workflow: Normalization of each sample was performed by random selection of 1 million high-quality reads, each carrying a distinct molecular identifier. Reads sharing molecular identifiers were discarded rather than binned into consensus sequences. MiTCR, with a Q25 quality threshold and the strictest error-elimination algorithm, was used for CDR3 identification, clonotype clustering and error correction. Lower-bound total TCR beta diversity was estimated with a nonparametric unseen species model using Euler transformation. TCRdb reanalyzed the raw reads on its own, using fastp at Q25 for trimming and MiXCR for clone calling, and kept in-frame beta chains. Identical CDR3 proteins give one entry, which carries the most common genes and DNA. The V and J calls follow TCRdb's processing rather than the paper's. This sample lists fewer than 2 million distinct CDR3 sequences; roughly two fifths were detected once. The ten largest clones capture approximately 22% of the sample.

These data come from a study of blood T cells in healthy people across ages (dated by TCRdb to about 2015). Regarding the research as a whole: Template switching captured roughly one uniquely barcoded TCR beta cDNA molecule per two T cells in model experiments. Donors of different ages were randomly distributed across sequencing lanes to avoid experimental bias. For two donors (one aged 18 to 30 and one aged 80 or older), the study analyzed two additional independent replicas of 1 million unique cDNA reads from the same blood draw. The study measured age-related changes in TCR beta repertoire diversity using deep sequencing normalized with unique cDNA molecular identifiers. Four age groups were formed from the donors: young (average approximately 15 years), middle-aged (just under 40), aged (62) and long-lived (about 80). Broad study findings and their caveats: As age increased, observed TCR beta diversity per million T cells dropped in a roughly linear way, and a significant reduction was already evident by age 40. Since profiling was done on bulk unsorted PBMCs, naive and antigen-experienced compartments could not be conclusively compared. A strong correlation was found between observed TCR beta diversity and the percentage of naive T cells measured by flow cytometry. Compared with the aged group, the long-lived group had more naive CD4+ T cells, fewer expanded clones and increased TCR diversity, a pattern suggesting age selection. Because donor CMV infection status was unknown, age-related changes in expanded clonotypes were potentially confounded. Estimates of total diversity based on one million sequenced T cells were considered lower bounds and underestimates.

The roughly 42 donors, aged about 6 to 95 years, were systemically healthy Caucasian individuals from Russia. Each donor gave approximately 9.3 milliliters of peripheral blood, collected into EDTA-treated Vacutainer tubes. Ficoll-Paque density-gradient centrifugation was used to isolate PBMCs, with at least 7 million per sample. Total RNA, at least 6 micrograms per sample, was extracted from PBMCs with Trizol reagent. Naive CD45RAhigh/CD27high T cell percentages were measured by flow cytometry on a PBMC aliquot from every donor. The chain was built from TRBV5-5 and TRBJ2-1; no D gene can be assigned with confidence. The TCR comes from a human donor in good health. The sequencing sample was made of blood. At the DNA level, the sequence is TGTGCCAGCAGCTCCCCCCCCTACAATGAGCAGTTCTTC. This translates into CASSSPPYNEQFF.